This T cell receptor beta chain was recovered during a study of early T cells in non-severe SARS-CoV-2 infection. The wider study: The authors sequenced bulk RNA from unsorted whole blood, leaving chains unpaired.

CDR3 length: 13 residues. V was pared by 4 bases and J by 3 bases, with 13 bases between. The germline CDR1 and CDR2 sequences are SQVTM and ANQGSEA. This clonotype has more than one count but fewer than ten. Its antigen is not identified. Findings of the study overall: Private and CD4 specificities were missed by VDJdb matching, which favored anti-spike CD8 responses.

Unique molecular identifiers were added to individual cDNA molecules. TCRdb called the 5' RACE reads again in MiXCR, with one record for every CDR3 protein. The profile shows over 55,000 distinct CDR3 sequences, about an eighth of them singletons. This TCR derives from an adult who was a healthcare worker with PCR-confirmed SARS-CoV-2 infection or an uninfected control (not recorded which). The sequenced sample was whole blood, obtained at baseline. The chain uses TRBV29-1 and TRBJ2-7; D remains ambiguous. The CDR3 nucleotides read TGCAGCGTTGTAACAGCGCCCTTCTACGAGCAGTACTTC. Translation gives CSVVTAPFYEQYF.